This entry is about one T cell receptor beta chain. Its antigen remains unidentified. This specimen belongs to a study of cytomegalovirus exposure and HLA in healthy donors. 60 Vbeta and 13 Jbeta primers were used in PCR. TCRdb's table, derived via immunoSEQ multiplex PCR, lists solely in-frame clones and lacks some. The data show some 250,000 clones, over 70% seen once. V was pared by 7 bases and J by 0 bases, with 5 bases of the junction left unmatched. CDR3 length equals 14 residues. Germline CDR1 is LNHDA and CDR2 is SQIVND (reference sequence). Study observations and caveats: The availability of immune exposure information extended only to CMV serostatus. A few chains tied to CMV proved CMV antigen-specific in vitro. The productive fraction for most TCR beta V segments was about 90% or about 30% in an earlier analysis. One variant, a missense change in DCLRE1C, was linked in a later analysis to TCR beta V- and J-gene trimming.

The receptor comes from a woman aged 55-69 years in good health and CMV-seropositive. V usage is TRBV19 and J usage is TRBJ1-1; 7 positions agree with TRBD1. Sequenced material: PBMCs. CDR3 DNA sequence: TGTGCCAGTACCGAGGGACAGCTGAACACTGAAGCTTTCTTT. This codes for CASTEGQLNTEAFF.